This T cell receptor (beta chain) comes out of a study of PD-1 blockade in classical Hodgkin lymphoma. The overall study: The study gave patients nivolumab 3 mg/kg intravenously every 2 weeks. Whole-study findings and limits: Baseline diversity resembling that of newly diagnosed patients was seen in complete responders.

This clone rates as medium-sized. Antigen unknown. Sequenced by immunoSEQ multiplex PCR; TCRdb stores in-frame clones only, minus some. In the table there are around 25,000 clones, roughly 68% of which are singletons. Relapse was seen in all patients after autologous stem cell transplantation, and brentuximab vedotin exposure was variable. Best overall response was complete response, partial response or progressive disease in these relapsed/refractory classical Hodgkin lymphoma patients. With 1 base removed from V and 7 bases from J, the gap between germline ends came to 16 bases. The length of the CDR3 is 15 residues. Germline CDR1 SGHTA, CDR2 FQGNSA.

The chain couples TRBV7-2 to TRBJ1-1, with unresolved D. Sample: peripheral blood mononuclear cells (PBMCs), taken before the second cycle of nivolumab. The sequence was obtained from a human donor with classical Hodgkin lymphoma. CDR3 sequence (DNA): TGTGCCAGCAGCTTAGATTTTAGAGGGATTGGTGAAGCTTTCTTT. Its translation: CASSLDFRGIGEAFF.